These 25 T cell receptor beta chains originate from one sample sequenced in a study of human T cells and chemical hapten exposure. TCRdb fed the RACE reads into MiXCR, producing one record per CDR3 protein. The sample yields approximately 350,000 distinct CDR3 sequences, just under 6.5% seen once. Time point noted: patch test 2, 6 weeks after DPC sensitization. Treatment: therapeutic diphenylcyclopropenone sensitization with weekly scalp DPC. Sequences were derived from whole blood, sampled in connection with sensitization to the hapten diphenylcyclopropenone (DPC). These receptors came from a woman aged 18-35 years with alopecia areata. Some clones in this sample may be carry-over from other donors' samples.

This clonotype was found many times. The gene calls are TRBV12-3 or TRBV12-4 and TRBJ1-2, with D unclear. The ends were cut back, 4 bases at V and 1 base at J, with 10 bases in the middle. This CDR3 spans 14 amino acids. The CDR3 region is CASSSSGLNYGYTF. The CDR3 coding sequence is TGTGCCAGCAGTTCGTCGGGCCTTAACTATGGCTACACCTTC.

The V gene is TRBV4-3, the J gene TRBJ1-6; 9 bases fit TRBD1. Germline V gene data show CDR1 as LGHNA and CDR2 as YSLEER. Unmatched junction bases numbered 8, after V lost 4 bases and J lost 10 bases. CDR3 length: 15 residues. The CDR3 sequence is CASSPDGTGISPLHF. CDR3 nucleotides: TGCGCCAGCAGCCCAGACGGGACAGGGATCTCACCCCTCCACTTT.

The chain joins TRBV6-2 or TRBV6-3 to TRBJ2-1, with 15 bases identical to TRBD2. Germline CDR1 and CDR2: MNHEY and SVGEGT. The CDR3 length is 18 residues. The trim removed 5 bases at V and 5 bases at J, leaving 10 bases unmatched. The CDR3 nucleotides are TGTGCCAGCAGTCCTTGGACTAGCGGGGGGGCAAGAAACAATGAGCAGTTCTTC. This sequence encodes CASSPWTSGGARNNEQFF.

This clonotype was picked up many times. The V and J genes are TRBV15 and TRBJ1-4; D gene ambiguous. Germline CDR1 and CDR2: LNHNV and YYDKDF (reference sequence). V was trimmed by 3 bases and J by 3 bases, leaving 14 bases between them. CDR3 length: 16 amino acids. CDR3 region: CATSSDEVGANEKLFF. In nucleotides, the CDR3 is TGTGCCACCAGCAGCGATGAAGTCGGAGCTAATGAAAAACTGTTTTTT. The entire variable domain, with the rest obtained from reference TRBV15 and TRBJ1-4, is as follows: DAMVIQNPRYQVTQFGKPVTLSCSQTLNHNVMYWYQQKSSQAPKLLFHYYDKDFNNEADTPDNFQSRRPNTSFCFLDIRSPGLGDTAMYLCATSSDEVGANEKLFFGSGTQLSVL.

This clonotype was seen a few times. V is TRBV6-5 and J is TRBJ2-7; 12 bases are shared with TRBD2. In germline, CDR1 is MNHEY, CDR2 SVGAGI. The CDR3 runs 17 residues. The V gene end was trimmed by 2 bases and the J gene end by 2 bases; junction bases not matched to a gene: 7. The CDR3 nucleotides read TGTGCCAGCAGTTACCTCTGGACTAGCGGGGTACCCTACGAGCAGTACTTC. Translated: CASSYLWTSGVPYEQYF.

This clonotype was seen at least ten times. CDR3 nucleotides: TGTGCCAGCAGCTTCGGGACAGCTAGCAATCAGCCCCAGCATTTT. Translated: CASSFGTASNQPQHF. This chain connects TRBV5-4 to TRBJ1-5; 7 bases align to TRBD1. Germline lookup yields CDR1 SGHNT and CDR2 YYREEE (reference sequence). V shed 2 bases, J shed 0 bases, and the junction held 2 bases outside the gene matches. The CDR3 contains 15 residues.

This clonotype was found a few times. The rearrangement links TRBV25-1 to TRBJ2-7, with 7 positions matching TRBD1. The CDR3 sequence is 15 residues long. CDR1 is MGHDK and CDR2 is SYGVNS in the germline V gene. The V segment lost 3 bases and the J segment 3 bases; nucleotides outside the gene matches: 8. In nucleotides, the CDR3 is TGTGCCAGCAGTGATCGTCAAACAGGGGACTACGAGCAGTACTTC. It yields the protein CASSDRQTGDYEQYF.

This clonotype was recorded at least ten times. The chain couples TRBV7-9 to TRBJ1-5, with 9 positions matching TRBD1. V shed 3 bases and J 0 bases; nucleotides not matched to a gene: 6. The CDR3 is 17 residues long. In germline, CDR1 is SEHNR, CDR2 FQNEAQ (reference sequence). This CDR3 reads CASSFDRGVNSNQPQHF. CDR3 in DNA: TGTGCCAGCAGCTTCGACAGGGGGGTCAATAGCAATCAGCCCCAGCATTTT.

This clonotype appeared a few times. The chain combines TRBV12-3 or TRBV12-4 with TRBJ1-1; 9 nucleotides match TRBD1. The CDR3 consists of 16 residues. After removal of 6 bases from V and 5 bases from J, the junction contained 13 bases not matched to a gene. The CDR3: CASSPSGTGSRTEAFF. In DNA form, the CDR3 reads TGTGCCAGCAGCCCCTCCGGGACAGGGTCTAGGACTGAAGCTTTCTTT.

V and J are TRBV20-1 and TRBJ1-2; D is unclear. Trimming stripped 3 bases from V and 7 bases from J, with 12 bases between. CDR1 and CDR2 (germline): DFQATT, SNEGSKA (reference sequence). CDR3 length: 12 residues. CDR3 protein: CSASRGGRGYTF. CDR3 DNA sequence: TGCAGTGCTAGCCGGGGAGGCCGTGGCTACACCTTC.

The chain uses TRBV29-1 and TRBJ1-2, with D unresolved. This CDR3 has 14 amino acids. Germline CDR1 reads SQVTM; CDR2 reads ANQGSEA. V lost 0 bases and J lost 2, with 10 bases in between. CDR3 sequence: CSVEEVGGNYGYTF. As DNA, the CDR3 is TGCAGCGTTGAAGAAGTAGGCGGGAACTATGGCTACACCTTC.

This clonotype has a handful of counts. The rearrangement uses TRBV20-1 and TRBJ2-1; the match to TRBD2 covers 10 bases. This CDR3 comprises 16 residues. V lost 1 base, J lost 10 bases, and 13 bases stayed unmatched. Germline V lookup: CDR1 DFQATT, CDR2 SNEGSKA (reference sequence). This CDR3 reads CSARVSGGDLIWEQFF. CDR3 in DNA: TGCAGTGCTAGAGTCAGCGGGGGGGATCTAATTTGGGAGCAGTTCTTC.

This clonotype was seen many times. V and J are TRBV9 and TRBJ1-6; a possible D gene is TRBD1 (5 bases). The CDR3 covers 15 residues. Germline CDR1 SGDLS, CDR2 YYNGEE. V shed 3 bases and J shed 9 bases, with 16 bases lying between them. Written as DNA, the CDR3 is TGTGCCAGCAGCGCGGGGACCTCTCGGGGTTCACCCCTCCACTTT. It encodes CASSAGTSRGSPLHF.

The table lists this clonotype with a few counts. The chain uses TRBV3-1 and TRBJ2-4; D may be TRBD1 or TRBD2 (6 bases each). V dropped 3 bases and J dropped 0 bases, with 15 bases sitting between them. The CDR3 has 17 residues. The V gene's germline CDR1 is LGHDT and CDR2 YNNKEL (reference sequence). CDR3 in DNA: TGTGCCAGCAGCCATGCTGGAGGGGGATCAGCCAAAAACATTCAGTACTTC. Protein product: CASSHAGGGSAKNIQYF. Combining the CDR3 with reference TRBV3-1 and TRBJ2-4 gives the whole variable domain DTAVSQTPKYLVTQMGNDKSIKCEQNLGHDTMYWYKQDSKKFLKIMFSYNNKELIINETVPNRFSPKSPDKAHLNLHINSLELGDSAVYFCASSHAGGGSAKNIQYFGAGTRLSVL.

This clonotype was seen many times. The chain couples TRBV4-2 to TRBJ1-6; D uncertain. With 3 bases removed from V and 7 bases from J, the gap between germline ends came to 13 bases. CDR1 and CDR2 from the germline V gene are LGHNA and YNFKEQ. CDR3 length: 15 residues. CDR3 coding DNA: TGTGCCAGCAGCCAGGAGGGTGGTTACAATTCACCCCTCCACTTT. Amino acid sequence: CASSQEGGYNSPLHF.

The chain couples TRBV18 to TRBJ2-4; no clear D gene. With 4 bases removed from V and 1 base from J, the gap between germline ends came to 8 bases. Germline V lookup: CDR1 KGHSH, CDR2 LQKENI. The CDR3 is 14 amino acids. For the CDR3, the DNA is TGTGCCAGCTCACTTGTGGGGGCCAAAAACATTCAGTACTTC. As protein: CASSLVGAKNIQYF.

In this sample, this clonotype turned up a few times. The V gene is TRBV20-1, the J gene TRBJ1-1; TRBD1 is a possible D gene (6 bases). Looked up from germline, CDR1 is DFQATT and CDR2 is SNEGSKA (reference sequence). The CDR3 has 14 residues. Between the trimmed V and J ends, which lost 5 bases and 9 bases, there was a span of 22 bases. The CDR3 DNA is TGCAGTGCTCAAATTCCAATTCCAGGGGTGAAAGCTTTCTTT. Amino acids: CSAQIPIPGVKAFF.

This clonotype was seen repeatedly, ten times or more. V is TRBV12-3 or TRBV12-4 and J is TRBJ1-1; D ambiguous. The V end was cut by 3 bases, the J end by 0 bases, with 8 bases between. This CDR3 is 14 amino acids long. CDR3 region: CASSFGHLNTEAFF. The CDR3 nucleotides are TGTGCCAGCAGTTTTGGGCACTTGAACACTGAAGCTTTCTTT.

The rearrangement links TRBV9 to TRBJ2-3, with D maybe TRBD2 (6 bases). Germline V gives CDR1 SGDLS, CDR2 YYNGEE. CDR3 length equals 15 residues. Trimming removed 3 bases at V and 1 base at J, with 12 bases between. The CDR3: CASSESSGGTDTQYF. In DNA, the CDR3 is TGTGCCAGCAGCGAAAGTAGCGGAGGCACAGATACGCAGTATTTT.

V gene TRBV3-1 combines with J gene TRBJ1-1; TRBD1 is a possible D gene (5 bases). The CDR3 extends over 15 amino acids. V was shortened by 6 bases and J by 2 bases, with 16 bases between the two germline ends. CDR1 is LGHDT and CDR2 is YNNKEL in the germline V gene (reference sequence). The CDR3 loop is CASRPTGQINTEAFF. The DNA of the CDR3 is TGTGCCAGCAGACCCACGGGGCAGATAAACACTGAAGCTTTCTTT.

This clonotype was seen only a few times. The CDR3 DNA follows: TGTGCCAGTAGTACAACAGGGAAAACTAGCAATCAGCCCCAGCATTTT. Its protein product is CASSTTGKTSNQPQHF. The chain links TRBV19 to TRBJ1-5, with a possible D match to TRBD1 (6 bases). The CDR3 runs 16 residues. Germline CDR1 and CDR2: LNHDA and SQIVND (reference sequence). Trimming stripped 4 bases from V and 0 bases from J, with 13 bases between.

This clonotype was detected many times. The V and J genes are TRBV6-2 or TRBV6-3 and TRBJ1-1, with 7 bases lining up with TRBD1. The CDR3 totals 18 residues. The germline V gene encodes CDR1 MNHEY and CDR2 SVGEGT. Trimming took 6 bases from V and 1 from J; bases not matched to a gene: 17. CDR3 sequence reads: CASSFPGQGEWENTEAFF. The CDR3 nucleotides read TGTGCCAGCAGCTTCCCGGGGCAGGGGGAGTGGGAGAACACTGAAGCTTTCTTT.

This clonotype was detected a few times. This chain connects TRBV6-2 or TRBV6-3 to TRBJ2-2, with 9 bases that match TRBD1. Trimming took 0 bases from V and 1 from J; bases not matched to a gene: 12. The CDR3 consists of 20 residues. Germline V CDR1 and CDR2: MNHEY, SVGEGT. The CDR3 sequence: CASSYSISGQGKLNTGELFF. The DNA of the CDR3 is TGTGCCAGCAGTTACTCGATATCGGGACAGGGAAAGCTGAACACCGGGGAGCTGTTTTTT.

This clonotype occurred many times. The V and J genes are TRBV7-2 and TRBJ2-3; D remains ambiguous. The V end was cut by 4 bases, the J end by 9 bases, with 17 bases between. CDR3 length: 14 amino acids. Germline assignment: CDR1 SGHTA and CDR2 FQGNSA. CDR3 amino acids: CASSSGRRAWTQYF. In DNA form, the CDR3 reads TGTGCCAGCAGCTCCGGAAGGCGAGCGTGGACGCAGTATTTT.

This chain connects TRBV12-3 or TRBV12-4 to TRBJ1-2; D ambiguous. CDR3 length: 13 residues. V was cut by 6 bases and J by 4 bases, with 12 bases left in between. CDR3: CASSYGELYGYTF. CDR3 nucleotide sequence: TGTGCCAGCAGCTACGGGGAGCTCTATGGCTACACCTTC.